This T cell receptor beta chain was profiled in a study of cytomegalovirus exposure and HLA in healthy donors. Study conclusions and caveats: Beyond CMV serostatus, there was no information to go on about immune exposure. Several top significant clusters appeared, in a later analysis, to be linked to common viral pathogens.

Germline loops: CDR1 MNHNS, CDR2 SASEGT. V lost 2 bases, J lost 7 bases, and 5 bases stayed unmatched. CDR3 size: 15 residues. There are a few counts of this clone. Its antigen remains unidentified. 60 Vbeta and 13 Jbeta primers were used in PCR. Sequencing was performed with immunoSEQ multiplex PCR; in TCRdb, only in-frame clones are kept and a portion is missing. Seen here are some 120,000 clones, 8% to 11% observed once, and the top ten hold approximately 4.5%. The sequence derives from a woman aged 18-30 years in good health and CMV-seropositive. V is TRBV6-1 and J is TRBJ1-2, with TRBD1 identical over 12 bases. Sequenced sample: PBMCs. CDR3 coding DNA: TGTGCCAGCAGTGAAATGGGACAGGGGGCGAGTGGCTACACCTTC. It is translated as CASSEMGQGASGYTF.